These 11 T cell receptor beta chains were sequenced from one sample in a study of blood T cell repertoires in COVID-19. Profiled with immunoSEQ multiplex PCR; TCRdb holds only in-frame clones, not every one. The sample shows 7,000 to 9,500 clones, about 85% of them seen only once. Sequenced: peripheral blood. The receptors originated from a human donor in a cohort sampled during active COVID-19.

The CDR3 region is CASSFPGNTIYF. The CDR3 DNA follows: TGTGCCAGCAGCTTCCCGGGAAACACCATATATTTT. The chain carries TRBV7-2 and TRBJ1-3; no firm D call. The CDR3 spans 12 residues. The germline gives CDR1 SGHTA, CDR2 FQGNSA. Deletions cut 3 bases from V and 4 bases from J, with 4 bases between.

This rearrangement joins TRBV2 to TRBJ1-6, with D unresolved. The CDR3 spans 14 residues. Germline values: CDR1 SNHLY, CDR2 FYNNEI. The V and J ends lost 5 bases and 7 bases respectively, with 12 bases between them. The CDR3 DNA sequence: TGTGCCAGCAGTTCCCGGGTCCGCAATTCACCCCTCCACTTT. Amino acid sequence: CASSSRVRNSPLHF.

To note about this clone: The junction shows a germline mismatch at one end, possibly a read error. This sequence joins TRBV3-1 (or the pseudogene TRBV3-2) and TRBJ2-7, with 9 bases fitting TRBD2. The germline CDR1 and CDR2 sequences are LGHDT and YNNKEL (reference sequence). The CDR3 covers 14 residues. Written as DNA, the CDR3 is TGTGCCGCGGGGGGGGCAGCGCTCTCCGACGAGCAGTACTTC. This gives the protein CAAGGAALSDEQYF.

The V gene is TRBV19, the J gene TRBJ2-5, with D possibly being TRBD2 (5 bases). In germline, CDR1 is LNHDA, CDR2 SQIVND (reference sequence). The CDR3 sequence is 14 residues long. Trimming removed 7 bases from V and 1 base from J, with 13 bases in between. The CDR3: CASKGLSSQETQYF. The CDR3 DNA reads as TGTGCCAGTAAAGGACTGTCATCCCAAGAGACCCAGTACTTC.

This clone was observed a handful of times. The chain couples TRBV9 to TRBJ2-1; D is undetermined. Germline CDR1 is SGDLS and CDR2 is YYNGEE. There are 12 residues in the CDR3. V lost 0 bases and J lost 8, with 6 bases in between. The CDR3 sequence is CASSVAGDEQFF. The CDR3 bases are TGTGCCAGCAGCGTAGCCGGAGATGAGCAGTTCTTC.

This clone appeared a single time. The chain employs TRBV7-2 and TRBJ2-3; perhaps TRBD2 as D (6 bases). Trimming took off 5 bases at V and 3 bases at J, with 18 bases between the two ends. Germline lookup yields CDR1 SGHTA and CDR2 FQGNSA. The CDR3 spans 16 residues. CDR3 DNA: TGTGCCAGCAGCACCGGACCGGGACGGGGGACAGATACGCAGTATTTT. Encoded protein: CASSTGPGRGTDTQYF. Based on the CDR3 plus reference TRBV7-2 and TRBJ2-3, the full variable domain is GAGVSQSPSNKVTEKGKDVELRCDPISGHTALYWYRQSLGQGLEFLIYFQGNSAPDKSGLPSDRFSAERTGGSVSTLTIQRTQQEDSAVYLCASSTGPGRGTDTQYFGPGTRLTVL.

The gene calls are TRBV6-2 or TRBV6-3 and TRBJ1-5, with no clear D. The V and J ends lost 5 bases and 6 bases respectively, with 14 bases between them. The CDR3 consists of 14 residues. Germline CDR1 is MNHEY and CDR2 is SVGEGT. The CDR3 nucleotides read TGTGCCAGCAGTCCCGCGGGCGCCGGTCAGCCCCAGCATTTT. Amino acids: CASSPAGAGQPQHF.

This chain connects TRBV15 to TRBJ1-1; a possible D gene is TRBD1 (5 bases). CDR1 LNHNV and CDR2 YYDKDF come from the germline V gene (reference sequence). This CDR3 comprises 13 residues. The V gene lost 3 bases and the J gene lost 3 bases, with 8 bases spanning the gap. DNA for the CDR3: TGTGCCACCAGCAGCCCCAGGGACACTGAAGCTTTCTTT. It is translated as CATSSPRDTEAFF.

In DNA form, the CDR3 reads TGCGCCAGCAGCCAAGGGACAGGGGGCGATATGAAGACCCAGTACTTC. Its translation is CASSQGTGGDMKTQYF. This chain connects TRBV4-3 to TRBJ2-5; 11 bases align to TRBD1. Germline-derived CDR1 and CDR2 are LGHNA and YSLEER. The V gene end was trimmed by 1 base and the J gene end by 6 bases; junction bases not matched to a gene: 7. The CDR3 runs to 16 residues.

The V gene is TRBV6-5, the J gene TRBJ2-5; D is ambiguous. With 0 bases removed from V and 4 bases from J, the gap between germline ends came to 6 bases. Germline lookup yields CDR1 MNHEY and CDR2 SVGAGI. The CDR3 is 13 amino acids. The chain's CDR3 is CASSYSIRETQYF. The CDR3 DNA reads TGTGCCAGCAGTTACTCGATTAGAGAGACCCAGTACTTC.

CDR3 sequence: CASNPKGTEAFF. The CDR3 DNA sequence: TGTGCCAGCAACCCTAAGGGGACTGAAGCTTTCTTT. The chain joins TRBV7-9 to TRBJ1-1, with a possible D match to TRBD1 (5 bases). The CDR3 has 12 residues. Germline V gene data show CDR1 as SEHNR and CDR2 as FQNEAQ (reference sequence). V lost 7 bases and J lost 5, with 11 bases in between.